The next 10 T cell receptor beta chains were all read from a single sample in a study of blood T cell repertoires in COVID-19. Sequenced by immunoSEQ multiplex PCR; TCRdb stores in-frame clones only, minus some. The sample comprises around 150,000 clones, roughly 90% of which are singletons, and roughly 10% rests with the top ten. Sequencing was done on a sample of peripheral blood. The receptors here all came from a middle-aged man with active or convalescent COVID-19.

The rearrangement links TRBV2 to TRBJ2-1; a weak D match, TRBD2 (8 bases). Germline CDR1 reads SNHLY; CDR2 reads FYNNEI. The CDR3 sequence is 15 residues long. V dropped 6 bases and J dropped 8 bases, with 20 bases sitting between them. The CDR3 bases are TGTGCCAGCAGGGTTAGCGGGACCAGGGGGGATGAGCAGTTCTTC. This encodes CASRVSGTRGDEQFF.

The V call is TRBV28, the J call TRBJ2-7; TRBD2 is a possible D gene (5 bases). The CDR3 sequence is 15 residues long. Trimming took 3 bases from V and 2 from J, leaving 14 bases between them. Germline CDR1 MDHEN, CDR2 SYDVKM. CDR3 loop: CASSFQLELPYEQYF. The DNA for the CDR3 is TGTGCCAGCAGTTTTCAACTAGAGCTGCCCTACGAGCAGTACTTC.

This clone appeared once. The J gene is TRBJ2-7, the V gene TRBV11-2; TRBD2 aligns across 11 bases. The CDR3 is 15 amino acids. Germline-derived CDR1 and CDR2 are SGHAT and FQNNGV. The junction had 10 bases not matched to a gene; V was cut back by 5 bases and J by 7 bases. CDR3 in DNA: TGTGCCAGCAGCCCCCCTTCTAGCGGGAGGTCTGAGCAGTACTTC. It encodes CASSPPSSGRSEQYF.

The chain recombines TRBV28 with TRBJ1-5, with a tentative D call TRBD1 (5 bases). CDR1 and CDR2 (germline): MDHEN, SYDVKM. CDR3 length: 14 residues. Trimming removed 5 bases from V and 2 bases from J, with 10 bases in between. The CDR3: CASSKIQGNQPQHF. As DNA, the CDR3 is TGTGCCAGCAGTAAAATACAGGGCAATCAGCCCCAGCATTTT.

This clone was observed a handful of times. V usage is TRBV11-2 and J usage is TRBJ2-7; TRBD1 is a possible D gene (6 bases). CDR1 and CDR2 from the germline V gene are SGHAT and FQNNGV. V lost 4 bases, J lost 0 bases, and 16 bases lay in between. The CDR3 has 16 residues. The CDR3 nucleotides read TGTGCCAGCAGCTGGATGACAGGATTTTCCTCCTACGAGCAGTACTTC. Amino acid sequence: CASSWMTGFSSYEQYF.

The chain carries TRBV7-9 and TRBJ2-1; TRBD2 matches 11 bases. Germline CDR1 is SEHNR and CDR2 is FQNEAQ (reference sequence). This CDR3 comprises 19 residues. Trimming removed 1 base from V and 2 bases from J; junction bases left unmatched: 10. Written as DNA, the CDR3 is TGTGCCAGCAGCTTAGTTAGGACTAGCGGGCCAGGGCCCTACAATGAGCAGTTCTTC. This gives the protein CASSLVRTSGPGPYNEQFF. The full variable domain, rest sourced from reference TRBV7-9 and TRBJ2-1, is DTGVSQNPRHKITKRGQNVTFRCDPISEHNRLYWYRQTLGQGPEFLTYFQNEAQLEKSRLLSDRFSAERPKGSFSTLEIQRTEQGDSAMYLCASSLVRTSGPGPYNEQFFGPGTRLTVL.

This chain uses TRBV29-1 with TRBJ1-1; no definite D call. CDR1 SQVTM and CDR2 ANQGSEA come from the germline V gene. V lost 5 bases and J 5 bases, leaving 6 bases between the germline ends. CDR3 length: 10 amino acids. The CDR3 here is CSVFMTEAFF. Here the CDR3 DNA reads TGCAGCGTTTTCATGACTGAAGCTTTCTTT.

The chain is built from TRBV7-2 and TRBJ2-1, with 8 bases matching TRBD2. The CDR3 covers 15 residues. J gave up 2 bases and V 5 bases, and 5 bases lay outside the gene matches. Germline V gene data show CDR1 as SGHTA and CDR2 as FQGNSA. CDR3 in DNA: TGTGCCAGCAGCAATAGCGGGACGGCCTACAATGAGCAGTTCTTC. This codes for CASSNSGTAYNEQFF.

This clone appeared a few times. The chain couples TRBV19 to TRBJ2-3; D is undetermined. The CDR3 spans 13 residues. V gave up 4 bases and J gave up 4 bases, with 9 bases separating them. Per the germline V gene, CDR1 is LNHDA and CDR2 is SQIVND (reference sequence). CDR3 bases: TGTGCCAGTAGTAGGCAGGCGCCAGATACGCAGTATTTT. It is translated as CASSRQAPDTQYF.

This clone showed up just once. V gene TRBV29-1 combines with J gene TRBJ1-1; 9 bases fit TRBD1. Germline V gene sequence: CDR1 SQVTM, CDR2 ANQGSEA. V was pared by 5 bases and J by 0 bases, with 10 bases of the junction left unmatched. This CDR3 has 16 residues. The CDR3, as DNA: TGCAGCGTTCCCAGTGGGACAGGGTTCATGAACACTGAAGCTTTCTTT. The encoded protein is CSVPSGTGFMNTEAFF.